Shown below are 6 T cell receptor beta chains from a single sample sequenced in a study of T cells in Graves' hyperthyroidism and ophthalmopathy. RNA transcripts served as the template for amplifying TCR beta CDR3 regions. When the TCR CDR3 underwent first-round RT-PCR, the HTBI primer set was used. MiXCR, run by TCRdb on the multiplex PCR reads, gives a single entry per CDR3 protein. The sample has around 350,000 distinct CDR3 sequences; more than 12% are singletons. The sequencing sample was made of blood. These receptors were obtained from a woman aged 25 to 45 with Graves' ophthalmopathy.

The table lists this clonotype with many counts. This chain links TRBV28 with TRBJ2-4; 9 nucleotides align to TRBD1. This CDR3 spans 15 amino acids. J was trimmed by 0 bases and V by 6 bases; bases with no gene match: 3. Germline lookup yields CDR1 MDHEN and CDR2 SYDVKM. CDR3 sequence (DNA): TGTGCCAGCAGATCGGACAGGGGAGCCAAAAACATTCAGTACTTC. Protein: CASRSDRGAKNIQYF.

This clonotype has a count of ten or more. The chain is built from TRBV11-2 and TRBJ2-3; D not resolved. CDR1 is SGHAT, CDR2 FQNNGV, per germline. V lost 3 bases, J lost 8 bases, and 15 bases lay in between. The CDR3 length is 14 residues. Here the CDR3 reads CASSFAGQYPTQYF. CDR3 coding DNA: TGTGCCAGCAGCTTCGCAGGCCAATACCCTACGCAGTATTTT.

This clonotype was found many times. The chain combines TRBV18 with TRBJ2-7; the D call may be TRBD1 or TRBD2 (5 bases each). Germline CDR1 and CDR2: KGHSH and LQKENI. V shed 3 bases and J shed 0 bases, with 9 bases lying between them. The CDR3 is made up of 14 amino acids. CDR3 protein: CASSPGDSSYEQYF. The CDR3 DNA reads as TGTGCCAGCTCACCGGGGGATTCCTCCTACGAGCAGTACTTC.

This clonotype was seen many times. V and J are TRBV6-5 and TRBJ1-2; tentative D call: TRBD1 (5 bases). The V gene lost 0 bases and the J gene lost 6 bases, with 26 bases spanning the gap. This CDR3 is built from 19 residues. CDR1 is MNHEY, CDR2 SVGAGI, per germline. The CDR3 loop reads CASSYSTTRVWAVWDGYTF. The CDR3 DNA reads TGTGCCAGCAGTTACTCGACTACCAGGGTGTGGGCTGTCTGGGATGGCTACACCTTC.

This clonotype was counted many times. DNA for the CDR3: TGTGCCACCAGCAGAGATCTGCGCAGGGGAGGTCAGCCCCAGCATTTT. Amino acids: CATSRDLRRGGQPQHF. The chain carries TRBV15 and TRBJ1-5; the D gene is possibly TRBD1 (6 bases). V lost 0 bases and J lost 6, with 15 bases in between. In germline, CDR1 is LNHNV, CDR2 YYDKDF (reference sequence). The CDR3 loop spans 16 amino acids.

There are a few counts of this clonotype. As DNA, the CDR3 is TGCAGCGTTGAAGATTTTGGGACAGTTGGCTCCTACGAGCAGTACTTC. It encodes CSVEDFGTVGSYEQYF. The chain uses TRBV29-1 and TRBJ2-7; TRBD1 matches 7 bases. J was trimmed by 0 bases and V by 0 bases; bases with no gene match: 8. CDR1 SQVTM and CDR2 ANQGSEA come from the germline V gene. The CDR3 is 16 residues long.